Presented here are 21 T cell receptor beta chains from one specimen sequenced in a study of cytomegalovirus exposure and HLA in healthy donors. Libraries were prepared by immunoSEQ multiplex PCR; TCRdb keeps only in-frame clonotypes and omits some of them. The sample has 110,000 or so clones, more than 75% seen once; the top ten hold 2% to 2.5%. Material: PBMCs. Source of these receptors: a woman aged 25-40 years in good health and CMV-seronegative.

The chain combines TRBV5-1 with TRBJ2-7; the match to TRBD2 covers 11 bases. The J segment lost 4 bases and the V segment lost 3 bases, leaving 3 bases of the junction unmatched. Germline V CDR1 and CDR2: SGHRS, YFSETQ. This CDR3 has 14 residues. The CDR3 bases are TGCGCCAGCAGCTGGGGGACTAGCGGTTACGAGCAGTACTTC. This translates into CASSWGTSGYEQYF.

The table lists this clone with a count of one. The chain combines TRBV7-2 with TRBJ2-5; 13 bases agree with TRBD2. CDR3 length: 14 residues. V gave up 1 base and J gave up 7 bases; unmatched junction bases: 0. The germline V gene encodes CDR1 SGHTA and CDR2 FQGNSA. The CDR3: CASSLGTSGGTQYF. For the CDR3, the DNA is TGTGCCAGCAGCTTAGGGACTAGCGGGGGGACCCAGTACTTC.

This rearrangement joins TRBV5-6 to TRBJ1-5; no clear D gene. The length of the CDR3 is 15 residues. The germline CDR1 and CDR2 sequences are SGHDT and YYEEEE. The V gene lost 2 bases and the J gene lost 2 bases, with 11 bases spanning the gap. The DNA of the CDR3 is TGTGCCAGCAGCTTAACGGTCGCGGGCAATCAGCCCCAGCATTTT. Protein product: CASSLTVAGNQPQHF.

The chain recombines TRBV7-2 with TRBJ1-2; 8 nucleotides agree with TRBD1. The germline V gene encodes CDR1 SGHTA and CDR2 FQGNSA. V lost 1 base, J lost 2 bases, and 3 bases stayed unmatched. The CDR3 runs to 15 residues. The CDR3 protein is CASSLGRTGNYGYTF. CDR3 DNA sequence: TGTGCCAGCAGCTTAGGAAGGACAGGGAACTATGGCTACACCTTC.

The J gene is TRBJ2-1, the V gene TRBV5-6; D gene unclear. The germline V gene encodes CDR1 SGHDT and CDR2 YYEEEE. There are 13 residues in the CDR3. Trimming cost V 4 bases and J 7 bases, with 12 bases left between them. CDR3 sequence reads: CASSLPVGNEQFF. The CDR3 DNA is TGTGCCAGCAGCCTCCCAGTTGGTAATGAGCAGTTCTTC.

This clone came up a few times. CDR3 sequence reads: CASSSLRGRGNTEAFF. The CDR3 DNA is TGTGCCAGCAGTTCCCTACGGGGGAGGGGTAACACTGAAGCTTTCTTT. The V gene is TRBV6-5, the J gene TRBJ1-1; D is possibly TRBD1 (5 bases). CDR1 is MNHEY and CDR2 is SVGAGI in the germline V gene. The CDR3 is made up of 16 amino acids. Trimming shortened V by 4 bases and J by 2 bases, and 17 bases separated the two germline ends.

The V gene is TRBV19, the J gene TRBJ1-1; 7 bases line up with TRBD1. The CDR3 covers 14 residues. Germline CDR1 is LNHDA and CDR2 is SQIVND (reference sequence). Trimming cost V 7 bases and J 0 bases; bases outside gene matches: 5. The CDR3 sequence: CASTRQGVNTEAFF. The CDR3 DNA sequence: TGTGCCAGTACCCGACAGGGCGTGAACACTGAAGCTTTCTTT.

The V and J genes are TRBV7-2 and TRBJ2-5; TRBD1 matches 7 bases. The CDR3 consists of 14 residues. Per the germline V gene, CDR1 is SGHTA and CDR2 is FQGNSA. V lost 2 bases to trimming and J lost 4 bases; unmatched junction nucleotides: 4. This chain's CDR3 is CASSLTQGRETQYF. DNA of the CDR3: TGTGCCAGCAGCTTAACACAGGGGAGAGAGACCCAGTACTTC.

The V gene is TRBV9, the J gene TRBJ2-7, with 7 bases fitting TRBD1. V dropped 0 bases and J dropped 6; count of bases not matched to a gene: 6. Germline lookup yields CDR1 SGDLS and CDR2 YYNGEE. The CDR3 spans 14 residues. This chain's CDR3 is CASSVEQGVGEQYF. CDR3 sequence (DNA): TGTGCCAGCAGCGTAGAGCAGGGGGTGGGCGAGCAGTACTTC.

The rearrangement links TRBV7-2 to TRBJ2-5; D is uncertain. This CDR3 comprises 13 residues. Trimming left V 5 bases short and J 7 bases short, with 14 bases between. Germline V gene sequence: CDR1 SGHTA, CDR2 FQGNSA. The CDR3 coding sequence is TGTGCCAGCAGCCCAATCCCCCCGGGGACCCAGTACTTC. It specifies CASSPIPPGTQYF.

This sequence joins TRBV10-2 and TRBJ1-1, with TRBD1 matching 10 bases. After removal of 6 bases from V and 1 base from J, the junction contained 11 bases not matched to a gene. Germline-derived CDR1 and CDR2 are WSHSY and SAAADI. This CDR3 is 17 amino acids long. CDR3 sequence reads: CASRHRDRGVGNTEAFF. The CDR3 DNA sequence: TGCGCCAGCAGGCACAGGGACAGGGGCGTCGGGAACACTGAAGCTTTCTTT.

This clone showed up just a few times. V and J are TRBV12-5 and TRBJ2-3; 12 positions match TRBD1. V dropped 6 bases and J dropped 5; count of bases not matched to a gene: 6. CDR1 and CDR2 (germline): LGHNT, FRNRAP. This CDR3 comprises 15 residues. The DNA for the CDR3 is TGTGCTAGTGGCCAGGGACAGGGGGCAAGAGATACGCAGTATTTT. It encodes CASGQGQGARDTQYF.

The rearrangement links TRBV5-1 to TRBJ1-1, with TRBD1 identical over 8 bases. CDR1 is SGHRS, CDR2 YFSETQ, per germline. V was clipped by 0 bases and J by 5 bases; unmatched bases: 6. The CDR3 has 15 residues. Here the CDR3 DNA reads TGCGCCAGCAGCTTGGGGACAGGGAGACGTACTGAAGCTTTCTTT. Translation gives CASSLGTGRRTEAFF.

V is TRBV10-3 and J is TRBJ1-5; D possibly corresponds to TRBD1 (6 bases). This CDR3 comprises 13 residues. V lost 5 bases and J lost 4, with 9 bases in between. Germline loops: CDR1 ENHRY, CDR2 SYGVKD. CDR3 loop: CAISSQGNQPQHF. The CDR3 DNA follows: TGTGCCATCAGTTCTCAGGGGAATCAGCCCCAGCATTTT.

This rearrangement joins TRBV6-5 to TRBJ2-7; the D is unclear. The CDR3 contains 10 residues. Germline V CDR1 and CDR2: MNHEY, SVGAGI. V dropped 7 bases and J dropped 5 bases, with 6 bases sitting between them. The CDR3 DNA is TGTGCCAGCAATCGTCACGAGCAGTACTTC. Translation gives CASNRHEQYF.

This clone was picked up one time. The rearrangement joins TRBV7-6 to TRBJ2-7; TRBD1 matches at 8 bases. Per the germline V gene, CDR1 is SGHVS and CDR2 is FNYEAQ. V lost 4 bases and J lost 6; bases outside the gene matches: 5. This CDR3 has 13 residues. The CDR3 sequence is CASSYGTGGEQYF. The CDR3 region has the DNA TGTGCCAGCAGCTACGGGACAGGAGGCGAGCAGTACTTC.

This chain connects TRBV9 to TRBJ1-1; D unclear. This CDR3 region has 13 residues. V lost 4 bases and J lost 4, with 11 bases in between. From germline, CDR1 is SGDLS and CDR2 YYNGEE. The CDR3 loop reads CASSHDGGTEAFF. CDR3 DNA sequence: TGTGCCAGCAGCCACGACGGCGGCACTGAAGCTTTCTTT.

V usage is TRBV5-4 and J usage is TRBJ1-2; D uncertain. CDR1 is SGHNT and CDR2 is YYREEE in the germline V gene (reference sequence). Trimming shortened V by 4 bases and J by 3 bases, and 19 bases separated the two germline ends. There are 16 residues in the CDR3. Written as DNA, the CDR3 is TGTGCCAGCAGCCAGGCCCCTGACACGGCCTACTATGGCTACACCTTC. Protein: CASSQAPDTAYYGYTF.

This sequence joins TRBV4-1 and TRBJ1-5; D is perhaps TRBD1 (5 bases). Per the germline V gene, CDR1 is MGHRA and CDR2 is YSYEKL. V shed 5 bases and J shed 3 bases, with 11 bases lying between them. The CDR3 totals 14 residues. CDR3 DNA sequence: TGCGCCAGCAGCAAAGGGGCCCCCAATCAGCCCCAGCATTTT. Translated: CASSKGAPNQPQHF.

The CDR3 is CASSQIPGPGVLTF. The CDR3 coding sequence is TGTGCCAGCAGCCAAATACCGGGACCGGGGGTTCTAACCTTC. V usage is TRBV11-2 and J usage is TRBJ1-2, with D possibly matching TRBD1 (5 bases). Germline assignment: CDR1 SGHAT and CDR2 FQNNGV. V lost 5 bases, J lost 14 bases, and 24 bases lay in between. There are 14 residues in the CDR3.

The CDR3 spells CASSAATVRSGNTIYF. CDR3 nucleotides: TGTGCCAGCAGCGCCGCTACGGTCCGCTCTGGAAACACCATATATTTT. The V call is TRBV9, the J call TRBJ1-3; D is undetermined. The CDR3 runs to 16 residues. The V end was cut by 3 bases, the J end by 0 bases, with 13 bases between. Germline lookup yields CDR1 SGDLS and CDR2 YYNGEE.